The source of this T cell receptor (beta chain) is a study of OX40 agonist ivuxolimab in advanced cancers. Overall study: The treatment was a fully human IgG2 OX40 agonist, ivuxolimab. Study outcomes and limitations: Some nonresponders likewise displayed low normalized T-cell clonal expansion. CD8+ T cells were the subset that, on average, had more expanded clones than CD4+.

Enrollment shut out patients with autoimmune disease history or systemic immunosuppression. The repertoire was sequenced with immunoSEQ multiplex PCR; TCRdb's copy has only in-frame clones and lacks some. The data contain 50,000 to 65,000 clones, 81% of them singletons. About this clone itself: Its antigen is unknown.

The CDR3 totals 16 residues. Germline CDR1 and CDR2: SGHTA and FQGNSA. V was shortened by 4 bases and J by 7 bases, with 19 bases between the two germline ends. The specimen was CD4+ or CD8+ T cells sorted from blood, collected in a trial of the OX40 agonist ivuxolimab. The sequence was obtained from an adult with an advanced solid tumor such as melanoma, head and neck, liver or kidney cancer. The J gene is TRBJ2-2, the V gene TRBV7-2; D tentatively fits TRBD1 or TRBD2 (6 bases each). CDR3 sequence: CASSSLGGGYGGELFF. CDR3 bases: TGTGCCAGCAGCTCCCTAGGAGGGGGGTATGGCGGGGAGCTGTTTTTT. The whole variable domain, filled in from reference TRBV7-2 and TRBJ2-2, reads GAGVSQSPSNKVTEKGKDVELRCDPISGHTALYWYRQSLGQGLEFLIYFQGNSAPDKSGLPSDRFSAERTGGSVSTLTIQRTQQEDSAVYLCASSSLGGGYGGELFFGEGSRLTVL.